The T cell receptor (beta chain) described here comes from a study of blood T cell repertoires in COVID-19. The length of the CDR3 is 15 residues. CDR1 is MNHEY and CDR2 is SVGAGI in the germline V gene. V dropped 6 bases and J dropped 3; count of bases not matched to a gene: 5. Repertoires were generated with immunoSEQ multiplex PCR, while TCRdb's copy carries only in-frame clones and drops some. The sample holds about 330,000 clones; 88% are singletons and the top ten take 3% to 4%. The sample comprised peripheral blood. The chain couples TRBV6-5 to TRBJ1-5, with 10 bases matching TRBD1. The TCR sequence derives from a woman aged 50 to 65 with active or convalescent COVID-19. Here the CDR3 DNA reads TGTGCCAGCAGACTGGGACAGGGGAACAATCAGCCCCAGCATTTT. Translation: CASRLGQGNNQPQHF.